One sample yielded the 27 T cell receptor beta chains listed below, sequenced in a study of OX40 agonist ivuxolimab in advanced cancers. The assay was immunoSEQ multiplex PCR, and TCRdb's table has in-frame clones only and misses some. The sample shows over 75,000 clones, 91% of them seen only once. The sequencing used CD4+ or CD8+ T cells sorted from blood, collected in a trial of the OX40 agonist ivuxolimab. The source of these receptors is an adult with an advanced solid tumor such as melanoma, head and neck, liver or kidney cancer.

With respect to this clone: Mismatch with germline at one junction end may stem from a read error. The chain has TRBV7-7 and TRBJ2-5; 7 bases align to TRBD1. In germline, CDR1 is SSHAT, CDR2 FNYEAQ (reference sequence). The CDR3 sequence is 15 residues long. The CDR3 protein is CASSHDRDSQETQYF. As DNA, the CDR3 is TGTGCTAGCAGCCACGACCGGGACAGTCAAGAGACCCAGTACTTC. Based on the CDR3 plus reference TRBV7-7 and TRBJ2-5, the full variable domain is GAGVSQSPRYKVTKRGQDVTLRCDPISSHATLYWYQQALGQGPEFLTYFNYEAQPDKSGLPSDRFSAERPEGSISTLTIQRTEQRDSAMYRCASSHDRDSQETQYFGPGTRLLVL.

The chain links TRBV30 to TRBJ2-3, with TRBD2 matching 8 bases. The germline V gene encodes CDR1 GTSNPN and CDR2 SVGIG (reference sequence). The CDR3 length is 15 residues. V was clipped by 5 bases and J by 2 bases; unmatched bases: 9. DNA of the CDR3: TGTGCCTGGGGCCCGACTAGCGAATTCACAGATACGCAGTATTTT. Translated: CAWGPTSEFTDTQYF.

This chain links TRBV5-1 with TRBJ2-5, with 12 nucleotides matching TRBD1. CDR1 SGHRS and CDR2 YFSETQ come from the germline V gene. Unmatched junction bases numbered 7, after V lost 3 bases and J lost 4 bases. This CDR3 comprises 16 residues. CDR3 bases: TGCGCCAGCAGCTCCCCGGGACAGGGGGCGGGAGAGACCCAGTACTTC. Translating gives CASSSPGQGAGETQYF.

The V call is TRBV25-1, the J call TRBJ2-5, with a possible D match to TRBD2 (5 bases). The J call is uncertain, as TRBJ2-7 better fits the DNA end. Germline assignment: CDR1 MGHDK and CDR2 SYGVNS. This CDR3 spans 13 amino acids. In DNA, the CDR3 is TGTGCCAGCAGTGAAGGGAGTACCTACGAGCAGTACTTC. Translating gives CASSEGSTYEQYF.

The V call is TRBV9, the J call TRBJ2-5; no reliable D call. The CDR3 extends over 14 amino acids. V lost 3 bases to trimming and J lost 2 bases, with 11 bases between them. Looked up from germline, CDR1 is SGDLS and CDR2 is YYNGEE. The CDR3 reads CASSGLDGQETQYF. CDR3 DNA: TGTGCCAGCAGCGGACTGGACGGACAAGAGACCCAGTACTTC.

The V gene is TRBV29-1, the J gene TRBJ2-5; TRBD1 or TRBD2 may be the D gene (6 bases each). TRBJ2-7 explains the end of the DNA better; the J call may be wrong. The CDR3 has 14 residues. Germline V lookup: CDR1 SQVTM, CDR2 ANQGSEA. The DNA for the CDR3 is TGCAGCGTTGAAGATCCCTTGAAGGGGGGCGAGCAGTACTTC. This translates into CSVEDPLKGGEQYF.

The chain has TRBV19 and TRBJ2-5; 8 bases agree with TRBD2. The DNA end is more similar to TRBJ2-7, so the J call may be wrong. Germline-derived CDR1 and CDR2 are LNHDA and SQIVND (reference sequence). This CDR3 region has 14 residues. Here the CDR3 DNA reads TGTGCCAGTAGTACGACTAGCGTGTCCTACGAGCAGTACTTC. The encoded protein is CASSTTSVSYEQYF.

V is TRBV4-1 and J is TRBJ1-5; D is possibly TRBD1 (6 bases). The germline CDR1 and CDR2 sequences are MGHRA and YSYEKL. The CDR3 is made up of 16 amino acids. Trimming removed 0 bases from V and 4 bases from J, with 13 bases in between. Written as DNA, the CDR3 is TGCGCCAGCAGCCAAGATCCAGGGGCCGCAAATCAGCCCCAGCATTTT. It yields the protein CASSQDPGAANQPQHF.

The gene calls are TRBV15 and TRBJ1-1; weak D call: TRBD1 (6 bases). V lost 1 base and J 1 base, leaving 7 bases between the germline ends. Germline V CDR1 and CDR2: LNHNV, YYDKDF (reference sequence). This CDR3 has 14 amino acids. This chain's CDR3 is CATSRVGANTEAFF. The CDR3 bases are TGTGCCACCAGCAGAGTGGGGGCGAACACTGAAGCTTTCTTT.

The gene calls are TRBV5-4 and TRBJ2-7; no clear D. CDR3 length: 13 residues. Trimming pared 1 base from V and 0 bases from J, leaving 5 bases between. CDR1 and CDR2 from the germline V gene are SGHNT and YYREEE (reference sequence). CDR3 nucleotide sequence: TGTGCCAGCAGCTTGCCCAGCTCCTACGAGCAGTACTTC. Its protein product is CASSLPSSYEQYF.

V usage is TRBV6-5 and J usage is TRBJ2-5, with TRBD1 matching over 10 bases. J was trimmed by 5 bases and V by 0 bases; bases with no gene match: 6. This CDR3 has 16 residues. CDR1 MNHEY and CDR2 SVGAGI come from the germline V gene. This chain's CDR3 is CASSYSRTGGQETQYF. CDR3 nucleotides: TGTGCCAGCAGTTACTCACGGACAGGGGGTCAGGAGACCCAGTACTTC.

A single count supports this clone. The chain has TRBV15 and TRBJ2-3, with 7 bases matching TRBD2. The V segment lost 0 bases and the J segment 6 bases; nucleotides outside the gene matches: 12. The germline CDR1 and CDR2 sequences are LNHNV and YYDKDF (reference sequence). The length of the CDR3 is 17 residues. CDR3 sequence reads: CATSREVGRGRADTQYF. DNA for the CDR3: TGTGCCACCAGCAGAGAGGTTGGACGAGGGAGGGCCGATACGCAGTATTTT.

The V and J genes are TRBV7-9 and TRBJ2-7; 9 nucleotides agree with TRBD1. In germline, CDR1 is SEHNR, CDR2 FQNEAQ (reference sequence). This CDR3 contains 13 residues. After removal of 5 bases from V and 9 bases from J, the junction contained 8 bases not matched to a gene. The chain's CDR3 is CASSLDLDRGQYF. Here the CDR3 DNA reads TGTGCCAGCAGCCTAGACCTGGACAGGGGGCAGTACTTC.

V is TRBV7-9 and J is TRBJ1-2; D is uncertain. Germline CDR1 is SEHNR and CDR2 is FQNEAQ (reference sequence). This CDR3 spans 13 amino acids. The germline V and J ends were trimmed by 6 bases and 4 bases, with 12 bases remaining between them. CDR3 DNA: TGTGCCAGCAGTTTTGACGGAATCTATGGCTACACCTTC. As protein: CASSFDGIYGYTF.

This clone was counted a single time. This sequence joins TRBV7-9 and TRBJ2-1; D call uncertain. This CDR3 spans 10 amino acids. The V gene's germline CDR1 is SEHNR and CDR2 FQNEAQ (reference sequence). CDR3 in amino acids: CSASVNEQFF. CDR3 coding DNA: TGTTCGGCTTCGGTCAATGAGCAGTTCTTC. Complete variable domain (other parts from reference TRBV7-9 and TRBJ2-1): DTGVSQNPRHKITKRGQNVTFRCDPISEHNRLYWYRQTLGQGPEFLTYFQNEAQLEKSRLLSDRFSAERPKGSFSTLEIQRTEQGDSAMYLCSASVNEQFFGPGTRLTVL.

The rearrangement joins TRBV4-1 to TRBJ2-5, with TRBD2 matching over 9 bases. Losses at the gene ends were 0 bases for V and 4 bases for J; bases not matched to a gene: 12. CDR1 and CDR2 (germline): MGHRA, YSYEKL. The CDR3 spans 18 residues. CDR3 nucleotide sequence: TGCGCCAGCAGCCAAGATAAGAGTGTACTAGCGGGTGGAGAGACCCAGTACTTC. This translates into CASSQDKSVLAGGETQYF.

V usage is TRBV9 and J usage is TRBJ2-3; 8 nucleotides agree with TRBD2. The CDR3 contains 14 residues. V dropped 3 bases and J dropped 6; count of bases not matched to a gene: 6. Germline V lookup: CDR1 SGDLS, CDR2 YYNGEE. The CDR3 reads CASSGSGRRDTQYF. For the CDR3, the DNA is TGTGCCAGCAGCGGAAGCGGGAGACGCGATACGCAGTATTTT.

The chain couples TRBV5-1 to TRBJ2-2, with 12 bases fitting TRBD2. CDR1 is SGHRS, CDR2 YFSETQ, per germline. CDR3 length: 17 residues. The junction had 1 base not matched to a gene; V was cut back by 1 base and J by 0 bases. CDR3 DNA: TGCGCCAGCAGCTTGTGGACTAGCGGGGCGAACACCGGGGAGCTGTTTTTT. Translating gives CASSLWTSGANTGELFF.

This clone is a singleton in its sample. The CDR3 loop is CASSLQVAYEQYF. Written as DNA, the CDR3 is TGTGCCAGCAGTTTACAGGTTGCCTACGAGCAGTACTTC. This rearrangement joins TRBV27 to TRBJ2-7; the D is unclear. Trimming left V 2 bases short and J 2 bases short, with 7 bases between. This CDR3 is built from 13 residues. Germline values: CDR1 MNHEY, CDR2 SMNVEV (reference sequence).

J is TRBJ1-5 and V is TRBV7-2; tentatively, D is TRBD1 (6 bases). The CDR3 has 18 amino acids. Germline CDR1 reads SGHTA; CDR2 reads FQGNSA. V was pared by 8 bases and J by 0 bases, with 23 bases between. The chain's CDR3 is CASHRRAEGDDSNQPQHF. The CDR3 region has the DNA TGTGCCAGCCACCGGAGGGCTGAGGGGGACGATAGCAATCAGCCCCAGCATTTT.

The chain combines TRBV10-1 with TRBJ2-3, with D unclear. V dropped 0 bases and J dropped 3 bases, with 4 bases sitting between them. Germline V CDR1 and CDR2: WNHNN, SYGVQD (reference sequence). The CDR3 has 13 residues. CDR3 sequence reads: CASSESVTDTQYF. DNA for the CDR3: TGCGCCAGCAGTGAGTCGGTGACAGATACGCAGTATTTT.

The rearrangement joins TRBV19 to TRBJ2-1; D gene ambiguous. The CDR3 runs to 14 residues. Germline V CDR1 and CDR2: LNHDA, SQIVND (reference sequence). V was trimmed by 9 bases and J by 3 bases, leaving 15 bases between them. CDR3 amino acids: CASSIAVGYNEQFF. The CDR3 DNA reads TGTGCCAGCAGCATAGCCGTGGGCTACAATGAGCAGTTCTTC.

V is TRBV9 and J is TRBJ2-7; a weak D match, TRBD2 (5 bases). This CDR3 has 16 residues. The V gene lost 3 bases and the J gene lost 1 base, with 17 bases spanning the gap. Germline V CDR1 and CDR2: SGDLS, YYNGEE. CDR3 sequence: CASSGGLTRVSYEQYF. The CDR3 nucleotides read TGTGCCAGCAGCGGAGGACTTACCCGCGTTTCCTACGAGCAGTACTTC.

The J gene is TRBJ2-1, the V gene TRBV11-2, with 9 bases lining up with TRBD1. V gave up 1 base and J gave up 6 bases; unmatched junction bases: 16. This CDR3 is built from 19 residues. Germline V lookup: CDR1 SGHAT, CDR2 FQNNGV. This CDR3 reads CASSLGVYDIPGQGNEQFF. The CDR3, as DNA: TGTGCCAGCAGCTTAGGAGTGTATGATATACCGGGACAGGGCAATGAGCAGTTCTTC.

The rearrangement joins TRBV9 to TRBJ1-2; D ambiguous. Looked up from germline, CDR1 is SGDLS and CDR2 is YYNGEE. The CDR3 is 15 residues long. Trimming left V 0 bases short and J 3 bases short, with 12 bases between. The CDR3 spells CASSVAGEQDYGYTF. The CDR3 bases are TGTGCCAGCAGCGTAGCTGGTGAGCAAGACTATGGCTACACCTTC.

V usage is TRBV29-1 and J usage is TRBJ2-5, with D possibly TRBD2 on 5 matching bases. CDR1 and CDR2 (germline): SQVTM, ANQGSEA. This CDR3 comprises 14 residues. V was clipped by 0 bases and J by 4 bases, with 12 bases between them. The CDR3 loop reads CSVEDLHEGETQYF. CDR3 DNA: TGCAGCGTTGAAGATCTTCACGAGGGAGAGACCCAGTACTTC.

The rearrangement uses TRBV6-5 and TRBJ1-1, with D possibly being TRBD1 (5 bases). Germline values: CDR1 MNHEY, CDR2 SVGAGI. With 7 bases removed from V and 2 bases from J, the gap between germline ends came to 11 bases. There are 13 residues in the CDR3. The CDR3 region is CASTHRPNTEAFF. Written as DNA, the CDR3 is TGTGCCAGCACCCACAGGCCTAACACTGAAGCTTTCTTT.